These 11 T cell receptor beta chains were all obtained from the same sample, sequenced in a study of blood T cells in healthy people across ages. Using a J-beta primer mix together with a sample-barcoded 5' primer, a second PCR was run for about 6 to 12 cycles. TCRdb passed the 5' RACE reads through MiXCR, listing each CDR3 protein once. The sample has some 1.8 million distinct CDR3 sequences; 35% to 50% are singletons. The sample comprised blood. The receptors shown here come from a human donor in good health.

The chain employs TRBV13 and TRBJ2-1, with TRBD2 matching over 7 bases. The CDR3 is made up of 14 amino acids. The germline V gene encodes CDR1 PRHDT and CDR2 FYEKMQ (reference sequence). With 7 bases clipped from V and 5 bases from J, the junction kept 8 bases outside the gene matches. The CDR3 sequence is CASTPWGGNNEQFF. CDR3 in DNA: TGTGCCAGCACCCCCTGGGGGGGTAACAATGAGCAGTTCTTC.

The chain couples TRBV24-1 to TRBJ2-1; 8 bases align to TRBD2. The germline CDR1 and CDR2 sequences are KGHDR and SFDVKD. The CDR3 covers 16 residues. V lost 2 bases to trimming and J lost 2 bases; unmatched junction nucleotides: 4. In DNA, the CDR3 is TGTGCCACCAGTGATTATAGCGGGGTTACCTACAATGAGCAGTTCTTC. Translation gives CATSDYSGVTYNEQFF.

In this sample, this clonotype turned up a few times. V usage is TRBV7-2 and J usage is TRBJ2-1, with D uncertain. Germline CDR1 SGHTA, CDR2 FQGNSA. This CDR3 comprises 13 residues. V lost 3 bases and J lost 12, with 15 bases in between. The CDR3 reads CASSLDRIGRQFF. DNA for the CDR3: TGTGCCAGCAGCTTGGATCGGATCGGACGGCAGTTCTTC.

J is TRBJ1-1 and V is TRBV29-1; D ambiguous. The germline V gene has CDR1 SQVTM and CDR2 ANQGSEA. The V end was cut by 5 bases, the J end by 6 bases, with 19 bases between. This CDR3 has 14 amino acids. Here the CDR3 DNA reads TGCAGCGTTCACGAACTAGGGAGTTTCGCTGAAGCTTTCTTT. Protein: CSVHELGSFAEAFF.

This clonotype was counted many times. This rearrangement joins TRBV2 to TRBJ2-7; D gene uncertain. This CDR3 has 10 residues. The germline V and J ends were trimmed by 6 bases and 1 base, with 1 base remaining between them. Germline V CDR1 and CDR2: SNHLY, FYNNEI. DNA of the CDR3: TGTGCCAGCAGGTCCTACGAGCAGTACTTC. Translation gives CASRSYEQYF.

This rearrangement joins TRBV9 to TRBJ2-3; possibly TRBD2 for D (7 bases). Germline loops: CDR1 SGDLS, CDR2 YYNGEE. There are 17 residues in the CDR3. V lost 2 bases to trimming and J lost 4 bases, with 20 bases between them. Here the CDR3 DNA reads TGTGCCAGCAGCGTTATGCAGGGAACGGGGGGCGCAGATACGCAGTATTTT. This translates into CASSVMQGTGGADTQYF.

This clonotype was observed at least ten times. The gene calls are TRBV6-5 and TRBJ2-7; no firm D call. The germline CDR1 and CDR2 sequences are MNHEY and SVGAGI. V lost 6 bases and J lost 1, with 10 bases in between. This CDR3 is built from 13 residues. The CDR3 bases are TGTGCCAGCAGCAGCTCCGGGTCCTACGAGCAGTACTTC. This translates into CASSSSGSYEQYF.

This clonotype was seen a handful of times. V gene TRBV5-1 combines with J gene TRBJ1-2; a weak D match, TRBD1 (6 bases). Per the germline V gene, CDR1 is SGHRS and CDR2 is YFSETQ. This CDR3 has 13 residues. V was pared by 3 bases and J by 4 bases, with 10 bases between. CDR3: CASSSDSTYGYTF. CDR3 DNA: TGCGCCAGCAGCTCGGACAGCACCTATGGCTACACCTTC.

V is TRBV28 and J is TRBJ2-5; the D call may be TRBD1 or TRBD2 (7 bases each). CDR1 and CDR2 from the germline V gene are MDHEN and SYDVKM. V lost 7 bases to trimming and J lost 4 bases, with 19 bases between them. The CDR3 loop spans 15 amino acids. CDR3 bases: TGTGCCAGCACCGATAGGGGGCGGGGGAGAGAGACCCAGTACTTC. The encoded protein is CASTDRGRGRETQYF.

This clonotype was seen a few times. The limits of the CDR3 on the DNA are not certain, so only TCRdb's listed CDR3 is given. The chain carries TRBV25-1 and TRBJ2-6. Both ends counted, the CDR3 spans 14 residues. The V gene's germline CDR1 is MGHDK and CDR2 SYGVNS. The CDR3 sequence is CASSWGSGANVRTF.

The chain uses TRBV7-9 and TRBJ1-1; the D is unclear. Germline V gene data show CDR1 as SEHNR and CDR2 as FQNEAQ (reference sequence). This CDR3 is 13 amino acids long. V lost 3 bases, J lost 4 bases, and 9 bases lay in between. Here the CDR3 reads CASSFATGTEAFF. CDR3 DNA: TGTGCCAGCAGCTTTGCCACGGGCACTGAAGCTTTCTTT.